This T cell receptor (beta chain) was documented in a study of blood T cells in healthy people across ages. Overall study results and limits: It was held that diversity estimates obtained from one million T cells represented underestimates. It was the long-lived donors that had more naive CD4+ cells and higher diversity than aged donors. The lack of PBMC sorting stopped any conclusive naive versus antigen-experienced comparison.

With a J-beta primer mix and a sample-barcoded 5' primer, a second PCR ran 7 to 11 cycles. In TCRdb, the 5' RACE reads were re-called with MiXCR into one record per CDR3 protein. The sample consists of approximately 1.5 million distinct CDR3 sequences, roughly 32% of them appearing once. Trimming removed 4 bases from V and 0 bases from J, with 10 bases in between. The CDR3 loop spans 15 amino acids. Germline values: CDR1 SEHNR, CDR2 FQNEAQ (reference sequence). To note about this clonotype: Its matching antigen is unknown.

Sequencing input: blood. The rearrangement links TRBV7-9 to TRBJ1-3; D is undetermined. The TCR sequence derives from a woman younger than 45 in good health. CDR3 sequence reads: CASSSPVSSGNTIYF. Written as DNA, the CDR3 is TGTGCCAGCAGCTCCCCCGTGAGCTCTGGAAACACCATATATTTT.